The present entry profiles one T cell receptor beta chain with its context. The antigen is not known. This sample stems from a study of siplizumab effects on memory and regulatory T cells. The CDR3 loop spans 16 amino acids. The V end was cut by 0 bases, the J end by 4 bases, with 12 bases between. Germline V gene lookup returns CDR1 LGHNA and CDR2 YNFKEQ. Study-level results: On average, 68.8% of mappable alloreactive CD4+ clones were Treg-derived under siplizumab, against about 25% in controls. The mapping of alloreactive clones to unstimulated subsets covered only a minor fraction of them. A major contribution to the alloresponse seemed to be made by naive T cells, which seemed more diverse than memory cells.

The protocol was immunoSEQ multiplex PCR, while the TCRdb copy is restricted to in-frame clones and leaves out a portion. Here the sample spans roughly 100,000 clones, 85% to 95% being singletons. The gene calls are TRBV4-2 and TRBJ1-4; tentatively, D is TRBD1 (6 bases). This TCR was recovered from a human donor in good health. What was sequenced was CD4+ T cells sorted from blood. CDR3 in amino acids: CASSQDRGLNNEKLFF. Here the CDR3 DNA reads TGTGCCAGCAGCCAAGATCGGGGGCTGAATAATGAAAAACTGTTTTTT.